Sequencing of this T cell receptor (beta chain) was carried out in a study of cytomegalovirus exposure and HLA in healthy donors. Vbeta (60) and Jbeta (13) primers were used in the PCR. The protocol was immunoSEQ multiplex PCR, while the TCRdb copy is restricted to in-frame clones and leaves out a portion. The table shows about 140,000 clones, with roughly 75% occurring only once. V shed 6 bases, J shed 6 bases, and the junction held 9 bases outside the gene matches. The CDR3 spans 15 residues. Germline assignment: CDR1 LGHNA and CDR2 YNFKEQ. This chain connects TRBV4-2 to TRBJ2-1; 9 nucleotides agree with TRBD2. The receptor was isolated from a man younger than 40 in good health. Material for sequencing was PBMCs. The CDR3 spells CASSRPGREGNEQFF. The CDR3 coding sequence is TGTGCCAGCAGTCGACCGGGGCGGGAGGGCAATGAGCAGTTCTTC.